Presented here are 4 T cell receptor beta chains from one specimen sequenced in a study of T cell changes during pregnancy in multiple sclerosis. TCRdb's table, derived via immunoSEQ multiplex PCR, lists solely in-frame clones and lacks some. The sample has about 110,000 clones, about 89% seen once. The sample was peripheral blood, taken before pregnancy. The receptor set was obtained from a female donor with multiple sclerosis, enrolled in a pregnancy study.

This clone was counted only a few times. The rearrangement links TRBV9 to TRBJ2-2, with a weak D call TRBD1 (5 bases). Germline V gene sequence: CDR1 SGDLS, CDR2 YYNGEE. This CDR3 is 17 amino acids long. The germline V and J ends were trimmed by 0 bases and 4 bases, with 16 bases remaining between them. The CDR3 protein is CASSVGTDTWGTGELFF. The DNA of the CDR3 is TGTGCCAGCAGCGTAGGAACGGACACTTGGGGCACCGGGGAGCTGTTTTTT.

This clone was detected once. The CDR3 nucleotides read TGTGCCAGCATCATAACAGGGACCGGGGAGCTGTTTTTT. Translated: CASIITGTGELFF. The gene calls are TRBV7-9 and TRBJ2-2; D might be TRBD1 (6 bases). The ends were cut back, 7 bases at V and 5 bases at J, with 11 bases in the middle. This CDR3 has 13 amino acids. CDR1 is SEHNR, CDR2 FQNEAQ, per germline (reference sequence).

The genes are TRBV19 and TRBJ1-5; 10 bases line up with TRBD1. Unmatched junction bases numbered 8, after V lost 6 bases and J lost 6 bases. CDR1 is LNHDA and CDR2 is SQIVND in the germline V gene (reference sequence). This CDR3 is 15 amino acids long. DNA for the CDR3: TGTGCCAGTAGCCGAACGGACAGGGGGGGTCAGCCCCAGCATTTT. This codes for CASSRTDRGGQPQHF.

The chain has TRBV28 and TRBJ2-7; D gene uncertain. The CDR3 totals 12 residues. The germline V gene encodes CDR1 MDHEN and CDR2 SYDVKM. V lost 7 bases and J 4 bases, leaving 11 bases between the germline ends. The CDR3 bases are TGTGCCAGCATGGGCAGGATTTACGAGCAGTACTTC. Encoded protein: CASMGRIYEQYF.